The source of this TCR beta chain is a study of T cell changes during pregnancy in multiple sclerosis. Assay used: immunoSEQ multiplex PCR; TCRdb lists only in-frame clones, some missing. The sample yields roughly 59,000 clones, around 95% seen once. This CDR3 has 14 residues. V was clipped by 6 bases and J by 3 bases; unmatched bases: 5. The germline V gene encodes CDR1 MNHNS and CDR2 SASEGT. The sample was CD4+ T cells from peripheral blood mononuclear cells, taken before pregnancy. The clonotype originates from a female donor with multiple sclerosis, enrolled in a pregnancy study. V is TRBV6-1 and J is TRBJ2-1, with 7 nucleotides matching TRBD2. The CDR3 is CASRGGVSYNEQFF. CDR3 bases: TGTGCCAGCAGGGGGGGGGTAAGCTACAATGAGCAGTTCTTC.